The T cell receptor beta chain described here comes from a study of T cell changes during pregnancy in multiple sclerosis. TCRdb keeps only in-frame clones here, not all; method: immunoSEQ multiplex PCR. The sample carries about 59,000 clones, more than 85% recorded once. There are 13 residues in the CDR3. Germline CDR1 is MGHRA and CDR2 is YSYEKL. V shed 4 bases, J shed 6 bases, and the junction held 5 bases outside the gene matches. The clonotype originates from a female donor in good health, enrolled as a control in a pregnancy study. The input for sequencing was peripheral blood, taken in the third trimester of pregnancy. V is TRBV4-1 and J is TRBJ2-7, with 8 bases that match TRBD1. CDR3 sequence: CASSLRTGIEQYF. The CDR3 nucleotides read TGCGCCAGCAGCCTTCGGACAGGGATCGAGCAGTACTTC.